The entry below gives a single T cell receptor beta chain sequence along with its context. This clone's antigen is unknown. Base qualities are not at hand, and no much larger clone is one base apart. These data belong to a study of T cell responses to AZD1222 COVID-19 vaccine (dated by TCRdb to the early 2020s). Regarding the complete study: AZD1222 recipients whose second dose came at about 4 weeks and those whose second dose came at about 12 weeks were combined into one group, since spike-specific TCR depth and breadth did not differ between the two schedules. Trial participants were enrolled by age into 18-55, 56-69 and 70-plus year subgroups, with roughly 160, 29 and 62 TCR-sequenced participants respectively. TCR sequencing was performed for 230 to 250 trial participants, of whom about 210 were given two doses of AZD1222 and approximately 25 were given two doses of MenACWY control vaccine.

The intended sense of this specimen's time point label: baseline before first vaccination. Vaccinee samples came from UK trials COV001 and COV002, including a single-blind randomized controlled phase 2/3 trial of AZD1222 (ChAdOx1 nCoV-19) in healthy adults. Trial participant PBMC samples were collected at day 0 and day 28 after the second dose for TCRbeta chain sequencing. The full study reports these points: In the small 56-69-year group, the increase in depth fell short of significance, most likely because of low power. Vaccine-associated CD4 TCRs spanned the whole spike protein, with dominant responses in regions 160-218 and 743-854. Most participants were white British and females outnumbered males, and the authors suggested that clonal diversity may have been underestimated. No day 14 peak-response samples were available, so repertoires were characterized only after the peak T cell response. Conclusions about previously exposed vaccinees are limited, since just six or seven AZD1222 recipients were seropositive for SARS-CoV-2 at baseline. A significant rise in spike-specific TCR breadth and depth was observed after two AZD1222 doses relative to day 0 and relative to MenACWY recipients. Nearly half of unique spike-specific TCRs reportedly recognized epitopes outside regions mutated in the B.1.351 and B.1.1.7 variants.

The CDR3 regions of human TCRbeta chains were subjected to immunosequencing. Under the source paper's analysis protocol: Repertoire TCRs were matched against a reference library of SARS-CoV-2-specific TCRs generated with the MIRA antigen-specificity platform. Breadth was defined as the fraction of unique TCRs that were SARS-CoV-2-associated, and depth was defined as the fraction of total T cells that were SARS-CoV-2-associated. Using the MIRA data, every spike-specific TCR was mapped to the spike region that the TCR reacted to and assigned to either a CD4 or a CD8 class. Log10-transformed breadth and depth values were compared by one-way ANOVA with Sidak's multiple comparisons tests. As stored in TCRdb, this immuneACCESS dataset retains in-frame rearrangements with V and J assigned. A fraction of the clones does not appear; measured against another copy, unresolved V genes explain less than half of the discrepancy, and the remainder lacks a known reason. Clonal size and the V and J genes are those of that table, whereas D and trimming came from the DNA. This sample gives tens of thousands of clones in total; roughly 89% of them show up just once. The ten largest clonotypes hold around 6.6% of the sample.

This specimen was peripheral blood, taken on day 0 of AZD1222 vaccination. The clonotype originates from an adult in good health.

The DNA is TGCGCCAGCAGCCGGGGGGCCTATGGCTACACCTTC. It encodes CASSRGAYGYTF. Recombination connected TRBV4-3 to TRBJ1-2, and perhaps TRBD1 as D gene, on 6 matching bases. CDR1 and CDR2, looked up from the germline V gene, are LGHNA and YSLEER. The CDR3 runs 12 residues from the cysteine to the phenylalanine. Only CDR3 DNA is held: 36 bases, read in frame from base 1. V loses 4 bases of germline sequence and J loses 4 bases, and the interval between the two ends is 7 bases.